This T cell receptor beta chain was sequenced in a study of cytomegalovirus exposure and HLA in healthy donors. Background on the study: The Caucasian-associated ancestry cluster held 65% to 85% of 350 to 450 genotyped donors.

PCR was performed using 60 Vbeta and 13 Jbeta primers. Libraries were prepared by immunoSEQ multiplex PCR; TCRdb keeps only in-frame clonotypes and omits some of them. Of about 83,000 clones listed, over 70% were seen once; the top ten hold 5.9%. Germline CDR1 is SGHTA and CDR2 is FQGTGA. V shed 3 bases and J shed 2 bases, with 8 bases lying between them. CDR3 size: 14 residues. This clonotype originated in a man between 18 and 35 years old in good health and CMV-seropositive. The sample comprised PBMCs. The rearrangement links TRBV7-3 to TRBJ1-3, with TRBD1 as a possible D gene (5 bases). CDR3: CASSFGHPGNTIYF. In nucleotides, the CDR3 is TGTGCCAGCAGCTTCGGACACCCTGGAAACACCATATATTTT.